These 10 T cell receptor beta chains originate from one sample sequenced in a study of T cell changes during pregnancy in multiple sclerosis (dated by TCRdb to 2018 to 2020). The library was generated by the immunoSEQ multiplex PCR assay. What TCRdb holds here is the immuneACCESS table cut down to in-frame rearrangements. Part of the clones is not present; checked against another copy, under half of the missing clones reflect an unresolved V gene, and the others are unexplained. This sample lists 61,000 or so clones; just under 95% were detected once. Roughly 0.35% of the sample is in the top ten clones. The starting material was CD4+ T cells from peripheral blood mononuclear cells, obtained before pregnancy. These receptors were collected from a female donor with multiple sclerosis, enrolled in a pregnancy study.

The chain joins TRBV9 to TRBJ2-5; D is possibly TRBD2 (5 bases). Per the germline V gene, CDR1 is SGDLS and CDR2 is YYNGEE. V was pared by 0 bases and J by 4 bases, with 16 bases between. The CDR3 consists of 16 residues. The CDR3 here is CASSVATGWERETQYF. The CDR3 DNA follows: TGTGCCAGCAGCGTAGCTACGGGGTGGGAGCGAGAGACCCAGTACTTC.

The chain joins TRBV6-5 to TRBJ1-1, with TRBD1 as a possible D gene (5 bases). The CDR3 has 13 amino acids. Germline V gene data show CDR1 as MNHEY and CDR2 as SVGAGI. The germline V and J ends were trimmed by 6 bases and 1 base, with 9 bases remaining between them. This CDR3 reads CASSHQGNTEAFF. In DNA, the CDR3 is TGTGCCAGCAGCCACCAGGGGAACACTGAAGCTTTCTTT.

The rearrangement uses TRBV28 and TRBJ2-3; no firm D call. The CDR3 runs to 13 residues. Trimming left V 6 bases short and J 1 base short, with 8 bases between. CDR1 is MDHEN, CDR2 SYDVKM, per germline. CDR3 nucleotide sequence: TGTGCCAGCAGCCGCCGGGGCACAGATACGCAGTATTTT. Translating gives CASSRRGTDTQYF.

The V gene is TRBV15, the J gene TRBJ1-1, with D perhaps TRBD1 (5 bases). Germline-derived CDR1 and CDR2 are LNHNV and YYDKDF (reference sequence). The CDR3 is made up of 13 amino acids. V was shortened by 6 bases and J by 0 bases, with 8 bases between the two germline ends. CDR3 residues: CATRDTMNTEAFF. The CDR3 DNA sequence: TGTGCCACCAGGGACACCATGAACACTGAAGCTTTCTTT.

The chain is built from TRBV27 and TRBJ2-7; D may be TRBD2 (6 bases). CDR3 length: 14 residues. Germline V gene data show CDR1 as MNHEY and CDR2 as SMNVEV (reference sequence). Trimming took 4 bases from V and 2 from J, leaving 12 bases between them. The CDR3 sequence is CASSSGTSTYEQYF. The CDR3 DNA is TGTGCCAGCAGTTCCGGGACTTCCACCTACGAGCAGTACTTC.

This chain connects TRBV7-9 to TRBJ2-7; D perhaps matches TRBD1 (5 bases). Trimming shortened V by 1 base and J by 6 bases, and 7 bases separated the two germline ends. CDR3 length: 12 residues. Germline V gene lookup returns CDR1 SEHNR and CDR2 FQNEAQ (reference sequence). This CDR3 reads CASSLEGVEQYF. CDR3 sequence (DNA): TGTGCCAGCAGCTTAGAAGGGGTCGAGCAGTACTTC. The full variable domain, completed using reference TRBV7-9 and TRBJ2-7, is DTGVSQNPRHKITKRGQNVTFRCDPISEHNRLYWYRQTLGQGPEFLTYFQNEAQLEKSRLLSDRFSAERPKGSFSTLEIQRTEQGDSAMYLCASSLEGVEQYFGPGTRLTVT.

The gene calls are TRBV7-2 and TRBJ2-5; TRBD2 matches at 10 bases. This CDR3 has 18 residues. The germline V gene has CDR1 SGHTA and CDR2 FQGNSA. Trimming removed 5 bases from V and 4 bases from J; junction bases left unmatched: 16. The CDR3 is CASSPAPFSGGRGETQYF. In nucleotides, the CDR3 is TGTGCCAGCAGCCCGGCCCCCTTTAGCGGGGGGAGGGGAGAGACCCAGTACTTC.

This chain uses TRBV5-1 with TRBJ1-2; D is possibly TRBD1 (5 bases). V was clipped by 4 bases and J by 6 bases, with 22 bases between them. This CDR3 region has 16 residues. Germline assignment: CDR1 SGHRS and CDR2 YFSETQ. CDR3 nucleotide sequence: TGCGCCAGCAGCGGGGGTGTGAAGCCGGGGGGAGATGGCTACACCTTC. The encoded protein is CASSGGVKPGGDGYTF. The full variable domain, rest sourced from reference TRBV5-1 and TRBJ1-2, is KAGVTQTPRYLIKTRGQQVTLSCSPISGHRSVSWYQQTPGQGLQFLFEYFSETQRNKGNFPGRFSGRQFSNSRSEMNVSTLELGDSALYLCASSGGVKPGGDGYTFGSGTRLTVV.

The J gene is TRBJ2-2, the V gene TRBV4-2, with D perhaps TRBD2 (6 bases). The CDR3 totals 16 residues. Per the germline V gene, CDR1 is LGHNA and CDR2 is YNFKEQ. Trimming pared 1 base from V and 0 bases from J, leaving 9 bases between. CDR3 amino acids: CASSQAVAANTGELFF. In DNA, the CDR3 is TGTGCCAGCAGCCAAGCAGTAGCGGCGAACACCGGGGAGCTGTTTTTT.

The chain recombines TRBV18 with TRBJ2-7, with 8 bases that match TRBD1. Germline V lookup: CDR1 KGHSH, CDR2 LQKENI. The CDR3 totals 14 residues. The V gene end was trimmed by 3 bases and the J gene end by 5 bases; junction bases not matched to a gene: 6. The CDR3 nucleotides are TGTGCCAGCTCACCCTCTACAGGGGGAAACGAGCAGTACTTC. This codes for CASSPSTGGNEQYF.